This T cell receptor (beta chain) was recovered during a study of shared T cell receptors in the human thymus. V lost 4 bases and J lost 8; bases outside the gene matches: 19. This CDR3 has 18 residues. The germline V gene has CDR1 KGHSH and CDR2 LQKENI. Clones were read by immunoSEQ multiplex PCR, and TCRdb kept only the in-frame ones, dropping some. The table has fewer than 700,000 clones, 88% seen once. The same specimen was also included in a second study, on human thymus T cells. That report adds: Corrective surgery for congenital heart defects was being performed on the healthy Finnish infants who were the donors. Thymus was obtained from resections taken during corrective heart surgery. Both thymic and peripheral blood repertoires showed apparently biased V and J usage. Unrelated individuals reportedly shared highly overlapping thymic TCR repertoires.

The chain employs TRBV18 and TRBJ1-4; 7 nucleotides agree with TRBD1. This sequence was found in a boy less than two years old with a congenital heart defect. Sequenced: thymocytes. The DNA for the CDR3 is TGTGCCAGCTCACGCCAAAGCCATCGACAGGGTCTAGAAGAAAAACTGTTTTTT. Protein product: CASSRQSHRQGLEEKLFF.